This TCR beta chain derives from a study of control samples from healthy donors and cancer patients (dated by TCRdb to the early 2020s). CDR1 and CDR2, looked up from the germline V gene (reference sequence), are LNHNV and YYDKDF. The germline ends are 12 bases apart after V is trimmed by 0 bases and J by 5 bases. From its cysteine to its phenylalanine, the CDR3 spans 15 amino acids. Only the CDR3 portion is preserved as DNA: 45 bases, with reading frame beginning at the first base. The library was produced with the immunoSEQ multiplex PCR assay. In TCRdb, the immuneACCESS table is reduced to in-frame sequences with V and J assigned. These tables do not hold every clone; where another copy was compared, an unresolved V gene accounts for under half, and the others remain unexplained. This sample has 60,000 to 75,000 clones in its table, and about 89% of those were observed once. Together, the top ten hold approximately 2.3% of the sample.

About this clone itself: Its recognized antigen is unknown. Base-call qualities are not available, and no considerably larger clone is one nucleotide away.

What was sequenced was PBMCs. This TCR was recovered from a woman between 50 and 59 years old with head and neck cancer. The V and J genes are TRBV15 and TRBJ2-3; the D call is possibly TRBD1 or TRBD2, each sharing 5 bases. CDR3 reads: CATSREGRELDTQYF. The DNA is as follows: TGTGCCACCAGCAGAGAAGGCAGGGAGTTAGATACGCAGTATTTT.